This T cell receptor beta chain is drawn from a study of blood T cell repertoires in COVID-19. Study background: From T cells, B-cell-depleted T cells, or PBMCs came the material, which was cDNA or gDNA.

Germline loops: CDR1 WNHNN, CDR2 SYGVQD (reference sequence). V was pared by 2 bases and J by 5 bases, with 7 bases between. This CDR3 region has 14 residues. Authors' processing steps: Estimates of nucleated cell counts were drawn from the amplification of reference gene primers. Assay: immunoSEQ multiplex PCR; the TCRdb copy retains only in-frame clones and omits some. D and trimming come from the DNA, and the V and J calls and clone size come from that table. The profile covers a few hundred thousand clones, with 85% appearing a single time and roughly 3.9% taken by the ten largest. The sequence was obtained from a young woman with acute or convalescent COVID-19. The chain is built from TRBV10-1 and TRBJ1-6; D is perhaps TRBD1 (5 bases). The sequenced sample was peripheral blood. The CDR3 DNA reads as TGCGCCAGCAGTGAGGACAGAAATAATTCACCCCTCCACTTT. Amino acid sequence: CASSEDRNNSPLHF.